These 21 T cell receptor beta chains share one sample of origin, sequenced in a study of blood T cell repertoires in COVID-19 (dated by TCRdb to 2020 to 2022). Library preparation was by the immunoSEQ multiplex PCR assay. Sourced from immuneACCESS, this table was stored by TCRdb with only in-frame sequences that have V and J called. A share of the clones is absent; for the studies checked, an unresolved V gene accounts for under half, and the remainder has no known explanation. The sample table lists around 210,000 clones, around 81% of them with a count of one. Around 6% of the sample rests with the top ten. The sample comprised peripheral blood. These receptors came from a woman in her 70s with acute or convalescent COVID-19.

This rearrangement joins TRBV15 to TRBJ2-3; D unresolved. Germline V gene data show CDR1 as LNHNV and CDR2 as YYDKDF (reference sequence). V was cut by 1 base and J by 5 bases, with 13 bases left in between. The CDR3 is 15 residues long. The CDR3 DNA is TGTGCCACCAGCAGAGGACGGCTAGAGGTAGATACGCAGTATTTT. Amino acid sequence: CATSRGRLEVDTQYF.

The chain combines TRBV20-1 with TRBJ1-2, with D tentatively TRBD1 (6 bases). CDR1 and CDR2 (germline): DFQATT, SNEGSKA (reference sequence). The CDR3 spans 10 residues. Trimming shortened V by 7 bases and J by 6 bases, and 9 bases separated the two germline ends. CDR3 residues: CSGPGDGYTF. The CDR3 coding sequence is TGCAGTGGACCAGGGGATGGCTACACCTTC.

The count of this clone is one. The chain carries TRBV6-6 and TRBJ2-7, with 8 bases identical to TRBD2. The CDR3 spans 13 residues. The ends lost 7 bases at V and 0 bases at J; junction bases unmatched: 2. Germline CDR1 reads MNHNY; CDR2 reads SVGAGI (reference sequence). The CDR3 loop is CASTLAGSYEQYF. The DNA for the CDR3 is TGTGCCAGCACCCTAGCGGGCTCCTACGAGCAGTACTTC.

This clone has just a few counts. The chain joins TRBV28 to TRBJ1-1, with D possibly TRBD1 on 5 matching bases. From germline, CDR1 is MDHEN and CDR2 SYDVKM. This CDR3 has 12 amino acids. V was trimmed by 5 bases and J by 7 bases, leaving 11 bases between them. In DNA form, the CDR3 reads TGTGCCAGCAGTCCGGAAAGGGGTGAAGCTTTCTTT. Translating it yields CASSPERGEAFF. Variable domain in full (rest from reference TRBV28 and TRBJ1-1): DVKVTQSSRYLVKRTGEKVFLECVQDMDHENMFWYRQDPGLGLRLIYFSYDVKMKEKGDIPEGYSVSREKKERFSLILESASTNQTSMYLCASSPERGEAFFGQGTRLTVV.

In DNA form, the CDR3 reads TGTGCCAGCAGCCCTAGCCAATACAAGATTGGTGAGCAGTTCTTC. Its protein is CASSPSQYKIGEQFF. This chain connects TRBV7-9 to TRBJ2-1, with D possibly being TRBD2 (5 bases). Germline lookup yields CDR1 SEHNR and CDR2 FQNEAQ (reference sequence). This CDR3 is built from 15 residues. The V and J ends lost 5 bases and 9 bases respectively, with 20 bases between them.

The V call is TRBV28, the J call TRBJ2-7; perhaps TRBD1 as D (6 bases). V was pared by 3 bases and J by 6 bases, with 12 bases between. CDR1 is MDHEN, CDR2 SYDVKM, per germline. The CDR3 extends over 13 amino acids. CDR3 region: CASSLVARGEQYF. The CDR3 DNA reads TGTGCCAGCAGTTTGGTGGCCAGGGGCGAGCAGTACTTC.

In DNA form, the CDR3 reads TGTGCCAGTCTTAAGGGGCAGGGGGCAACGAACACCGGGGAGCTGTTTTTT. It translates to CASLKGQGATNTGELFF. The chain uses TRBV19 and TRBJ2-2; 8 nucleotides match TRBD1. Unmatched junction bases numbered 11, after V lost 8 bases and J lost 0 bases. CDR1 and CDR2 from the germline V gene are LNHDA and SQIVND (reference sequence). The CDR3 has 17 residues.

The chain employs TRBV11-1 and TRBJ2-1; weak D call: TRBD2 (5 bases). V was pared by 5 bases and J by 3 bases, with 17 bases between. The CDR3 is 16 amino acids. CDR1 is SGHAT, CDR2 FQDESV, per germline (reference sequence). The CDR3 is CASSPRGSVSYNEQFF. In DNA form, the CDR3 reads TGTGCCAGCAGCCCCCGAGGTAGCGTTAGCTACAATGAGCAGTTCTTC. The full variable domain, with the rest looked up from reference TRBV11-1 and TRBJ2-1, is EAEVAQSPRYKITEKSQAVAFWCDPISGHATLYWYRQILGQGPELLVQFQDESVVDDSQLPKDRFSAERLKGVDSTLKIQPAELGDSAMYLCASSPRGSVSYNEQFFGPGTRLTVL.

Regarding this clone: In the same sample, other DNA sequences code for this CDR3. The CDR3 sequence is CASSMTGAGNTIYF. The CDR3 coding sequence is TGTGCCAGCAGCATGACAGGGGCCGGAAACACCATATATTTT. The chain has TRBV5-4 and TRBJ1-3, with 8 bases that match TRBD1. The J segment lost 4 bases and the V segment lost 4 bases, leaving 4 bases of the junction unmatched. Germline V gives CDR1 SGHNT, CDR2 YYREEE (reference sequence). CDR3 length: 14 amino acids.

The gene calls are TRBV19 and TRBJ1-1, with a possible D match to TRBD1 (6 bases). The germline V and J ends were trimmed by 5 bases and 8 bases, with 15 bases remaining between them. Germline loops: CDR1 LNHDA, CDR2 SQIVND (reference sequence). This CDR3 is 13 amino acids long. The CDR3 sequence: CASSEGGVREAFF. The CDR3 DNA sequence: TGTGCCAGTAGTGAGGGGGGGGTAAGGGAAGCTTTCTTT. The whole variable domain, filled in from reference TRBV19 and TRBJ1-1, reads DGGITQSPKYLFRKEGQNVTLSCEQNLNHDAMYWYRQDPGQGLRLIYYSQIVNDFQKGDIAEGYSVSREKKESFPLTVTSAQKNPTAFYLCASSEGGVREAFFGQGTRLTVV.

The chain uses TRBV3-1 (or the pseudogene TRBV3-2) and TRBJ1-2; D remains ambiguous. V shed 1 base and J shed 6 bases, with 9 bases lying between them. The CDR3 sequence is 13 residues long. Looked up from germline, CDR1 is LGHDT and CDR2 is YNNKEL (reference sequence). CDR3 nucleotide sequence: TGTGCCAGCAGCCAAGTCACGGAGAATGGCTACACCTTC. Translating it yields CASSQVTENGYTF.

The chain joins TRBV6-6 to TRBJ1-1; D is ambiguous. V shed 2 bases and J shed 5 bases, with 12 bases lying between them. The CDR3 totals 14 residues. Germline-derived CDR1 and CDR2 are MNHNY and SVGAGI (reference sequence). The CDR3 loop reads CASSYTGEKTEAFF. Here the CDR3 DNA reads TGTGCCAGCAGTTACACCGGGGAAAAGACTGAAGCTTTCTTT.

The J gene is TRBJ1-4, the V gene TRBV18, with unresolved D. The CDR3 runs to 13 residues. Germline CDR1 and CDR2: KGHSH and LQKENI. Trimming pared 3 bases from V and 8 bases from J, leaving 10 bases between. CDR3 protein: CASSPGLSEKLFF. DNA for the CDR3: TGTGCCAGCTCACCGGGCCTATCCGAAAAACTGTTTTTT.

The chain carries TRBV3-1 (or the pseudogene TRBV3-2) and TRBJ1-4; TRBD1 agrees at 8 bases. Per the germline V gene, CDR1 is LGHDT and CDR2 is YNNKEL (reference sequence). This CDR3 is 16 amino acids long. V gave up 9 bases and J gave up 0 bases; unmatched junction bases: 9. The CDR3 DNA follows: TGTGCCAGTAAACCGGGACAGGCCACAACTAATGAAAAACTGTTTTTT. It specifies CASKPGQATTNEKLFF.

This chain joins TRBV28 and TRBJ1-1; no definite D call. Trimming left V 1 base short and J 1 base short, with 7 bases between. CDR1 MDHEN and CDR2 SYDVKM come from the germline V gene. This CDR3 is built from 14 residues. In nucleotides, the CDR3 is TGTGCCAGCAGTTTATTGCTCGGGAACACTGAAGCTTTCTTT. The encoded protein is CASSLLLGNTEAFF. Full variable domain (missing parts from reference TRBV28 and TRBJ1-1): DVKVTQSSRYLVKRTGEKVFLECVQDMDHENMFWYRQDPGLGLRLIYFSYDVKMKEKGDIPEGYSVSREKKERFSLILESASTNQTSMYLCASSLLLGNTEAFFGQGTRLTVV.

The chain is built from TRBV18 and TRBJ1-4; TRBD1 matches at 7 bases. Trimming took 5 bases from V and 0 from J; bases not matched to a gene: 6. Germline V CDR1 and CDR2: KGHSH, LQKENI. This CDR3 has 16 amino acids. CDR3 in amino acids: CASSSGQTTTNEKLFF. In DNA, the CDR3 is TGTGCCAGCTCATCGGGACAGACAACAACTAATGAAAAACTGTTTTTT.

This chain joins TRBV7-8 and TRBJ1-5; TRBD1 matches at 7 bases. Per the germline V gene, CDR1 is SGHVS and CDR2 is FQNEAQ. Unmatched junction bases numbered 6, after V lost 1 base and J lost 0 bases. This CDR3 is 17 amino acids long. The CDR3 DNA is TGTGCCAGCAGCTTAGTGTTGGGACAGTATAGCAATCAGCCCCAGCATTTT. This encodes CASSLVLGQYSNQPQHF.

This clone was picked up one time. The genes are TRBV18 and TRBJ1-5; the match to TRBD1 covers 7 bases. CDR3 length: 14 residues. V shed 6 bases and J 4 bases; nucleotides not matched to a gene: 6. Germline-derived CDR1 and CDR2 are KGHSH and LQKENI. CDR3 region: CASSEGQINQPQHF. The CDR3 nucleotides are TGTGCCAGCTCCGAGGGACAGATAAATCAGCCCCAGCATTTT.

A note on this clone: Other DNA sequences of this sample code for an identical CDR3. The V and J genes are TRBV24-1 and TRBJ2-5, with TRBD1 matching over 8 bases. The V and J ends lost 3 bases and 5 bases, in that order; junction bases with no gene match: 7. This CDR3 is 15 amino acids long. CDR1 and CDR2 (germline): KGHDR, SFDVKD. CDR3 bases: TGTGCCACCAGTGATCCTCAGGGGGCTGGGGAGACCCAGTACTTC. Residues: CATSDPQGAGETQYF.

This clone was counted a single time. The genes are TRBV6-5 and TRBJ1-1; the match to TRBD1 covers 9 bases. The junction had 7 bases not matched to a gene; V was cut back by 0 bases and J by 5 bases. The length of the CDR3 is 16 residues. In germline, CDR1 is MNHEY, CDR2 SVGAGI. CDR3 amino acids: CASSYSSGTGRTEAFF. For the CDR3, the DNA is TGTGCCAGCAGTTACTCGAGCGGGACAGGGAGGACTGAAGCTTTCTTT.

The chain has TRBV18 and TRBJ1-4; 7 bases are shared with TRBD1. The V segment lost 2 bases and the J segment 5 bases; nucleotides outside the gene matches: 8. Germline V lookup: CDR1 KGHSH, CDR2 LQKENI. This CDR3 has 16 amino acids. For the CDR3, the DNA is TGTGCCAGCTCACCAAACTCCCGGGACAGCAATGAAAAACTGTTTTTT. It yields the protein CASSPNSRDSNEKLFF.